Following are 20 T cell receptor beta chains from one sample sequenced in a study of type 1 regulatory T cells. Each CDR3 protein gets one entry after TCRdb re-called the reads with MiXCR. The repertoire holds 60,000 to 80,000 distinct CDR3 sequences, with nearly 65% as singletons. The antigens for these receptors are not known. Sequencing was done on a sample of cultured T cells, either the whole culture or a sorted T cell fraction (not recorded which). Subset: Tr1-enriched cell product generated in vitro against host alloantigens. These receptors originate from a human donor in good health.

The chain employs TRBV21-1 and TRBJ2-1; TRBD1 is the table's D call, not checked against the DNA. TRBV21-1 is assigned pseudogene status. The CDR3 spans 16 residues. The CDR3 region has the DNA TGTGCCAGCAGCCACTTGACAGGTGACTCCTACAATGAGCAGTTCTTC. This gives the protein CASSHLTGDSYNEQFF.

J is TRBJ2-7 and V is TRBV14, with 12 bases that match TRBD2. Germline V lookup: CDR1 SGHDN, CDR2 FVKESK. The ends lost 4 bases at V and 5 bases at J; junction bases unmatched: 3. The CDR3 is 14 amino acids. In DNA, the CDR3 is TGTGCCAGCAGCCCTAGCGGGAGGGCCCACGAGCAGTACTTC. Protein sequence: CASSPSGRAHEQYF.

The chain links TRBV6-6 to TRBJ2-7, with TRBD2 matching over 11 bases. Trimming cost V 5 bases and J 12 bases; bases outside gene matches: 12. This CDR3 comprises 14 residues. Germline CDR1 is MNHNY and CDR2 is SVGAGI (reference sequence). The CDR3 loop reads CASSPGLAERGAYF. The DNA for the CDR3 is TGTGCCAGCAGTCCGGGACTAGCGGAGCGGGGGGCGTACTTC.

The rearrangement links TRBV2 to TRBJ2-4; 10 bases line up with TRBD1. CDR1 and CDR2 (germline): SNHLY, FYNNEI. Unmatched junction bases numbered 13, after V lost 5 bases and J lost 3 bases. This CDR3 region has 18 residues. The CDR3 DNA sequence: TGTGCCAGCAGTCCAGACCGGGACAGGGGCATTGGCAAAAACATTCAGTACTTC. It translates to CASSPDRDRGIGKNIQYF.

V and J are TRBV20-1 and TRBJ2-2; 7 nucleotides agree with TRBD2. After removal of 4 bases from V and 2 bases from J, the junction contained 1 base not matched to a gene. Germline CDR1 is DFQATT and CDR2 is SNEGSKA (reference sequence). CDR3 length: 13 residues. The CDR3 nucleotides are TGCAGTGCTACTAGCGGAAACACCGGGGAGCTGTTTTTT. This gives the protein CSATSGNTGELFF.

The chain recombines TRBV4-2 with TRBJ2-7, with D hard to call. Per the germline V gene, CDR1 is LGHNA and CDR2 is YNFKEQ. The CDR3 totals 13 residues. V lost 0 bases and J 5 bases, leaving 8 bases between the germline ends. The CDR3 nucleotides read TGTGCCAGCAGCCAAGAACCCAGTAACGAGCAGTACTTC. This translates into CASSQEPSNEQYF.

The V and J genes are TRBV2 and TRBJ2-2, with D perhaps TRBD2 (5 bases). CDR1 and CDR2 from the germline V gene are SNHLY and FYNNEI. Trimming cost V 4 bases and J 2 bases, with 11 bases left between them. The CDR3 runs 15 residues. CDR3 residues: CASSVDYLNTGELFF. CDR3 DNA: TGTGCCAGCAGTGTTGACTACCTTAACACCGGGGAGCTGTTTTTT.

The genes are TRBV20-1 and TRBJ1-5; D unclear. The CDR3 runs to 15 residues. CDR1 is DFQATT and CDR2 is SNEGSKA in the germline V gene (reference sequence). V was trimmed by 0 bases and J by 3 bases, leaving 12 bases between them. The CDR3 sequence is CSARDSARVNQPQHF. The CDR3, as DNA: TGCAGTGCTAGAGATAGTGCGAGGGTCAATCAGCCCCAGCATTTT.

This clonotype has more than one count but fewer than ten. The gene calls are TRBV18 and TRBJ1-2, with D hard to call. This CDR3 spans 13 amino acids. Deletions cut 2 bases from V and 8 bases from J, with 12 bases between. Germline CDR1 is KGHSH and CDR2 is LQKENI. CDR3 sequence: CASSPVGIVGYTF. The CDR3, as DNA: TGTGCCAGCTCACCAGTGGGGATTGTAGGCTACACCTTC. Looking up the rest from reference TRBV18 and TRBJ1-2 gives the full variable domain: NAGVMQNPRHLVRRRGQEARLRCSPMKGHSHVYWYRQLPEEGLKFMVYLQKENIIDESGMPKERFSAEFPKEGPSILRIQQVVRGDSAAYFCASSPVGIVGYTFGSGTRLTVV.

This clonotype was seen a few times. This rearrangement joins TRBV5-6 to TRBJ2-7; D is undetermined. This CDR3 has 14 amino acids. The germline CDR1 and CDR2 sequences are SGHDT and YYEEEE. Trimming pared 2 bases from V and 2 bases from J, leaving 11 bases between. The CDR3 here is CASSFQGVPYEQYF. Written as DNA, the CDR3 is TGTGCCAGCAGCTTTCAAGGAGTGCCCTACGAGCAGTACTTC.

The chain joins TRBV19 to TRBJ1-3, with a tentative D call TRBD1 (6 bases). Germline CDR1 is LNHDA and CDR2 is SQIVND (reference sequence). V dropped 7 bases and J dropped 2 bases, with 18 bases sitting between them. This CDR3 has 16 amino acids. As DNA, the CDR3 is TGTGCCAGTAAACCTCTCCCCGGGACAACTGGAAACACCATATATTTT. Translated, it gives CASKPLPGTTGNTIYF.

This clonotype has just one count. The chain links TRBV7-9 to TRBJ2-3; D is undetermined. Trimming took off 7 bases at V and 0 bases at J, with 14 bases between the two ends. From germline, CDR1 is SEHNR and CDR2 FQNEAQ (reference sequence). This CDR3 region has 15 residues. The CDR3 reads CASTGGGTSTDTQYF. CDR3 nucleotides: TGTGCCAGCACCGGTGGCGGAACTAGCACAGATACGCAGTATTTT.

The V call is TRBV6-1, the J call TRBJ2-5; the D gene is possibly TRBD2 (5 bases). V was cut by 1 base and J by 5 bases, with 5 bases left in between. Germline CDR1 MNHNS, CDR2 SASEGT. The CDR3 runs 12 residues. The CDR3 nucleotides are TGTGCCAGCAGTGAAGGGAGGGAGACCCAGTACTTC. This gives the protein CASSEGRETQYF.

V gene TRBV20-1 combines with J gene TRBJ1-2, with D unresolved. Germline assignment: CDR1 DFQATT and CDR2 SNEGSKA (reference sequence). The V and J ends lost 3 bases and 4 bases respectively, with 15 bases between them. The CDR3 length is 14 residues. CDR3 loop: CSASLQIKTYGYTF. The CDR3 DNA follows: TGCAGTGCTAGTTTACAGATTAAAACCTATGGCTACACCTTC.

The chain employs TRBV7-9 and TRBJ2-1, with 7 bases lining up with TRBD1. Germline V lookup: CDR1 SEHNR, CDR2 FQNEAQ (reference sequence). The CDR3 runs to 14 residues. V lost 1 base and J lost 7; bases outside the gene matches: 4. For the CDR3, the DNA is TGTGCCAGCAGCTTAGTTAGGGGGCGGAATGAGCAGTTCTTC. Amino acids: CASSLVRGRNEQFF.

The CDR3 reads CATSSRAIAFF. The CDR3 DNA sequence: TGTGCCACCAGCAGCCGGGCCATCGCTTTCTTT. This chain links TRBV15 with TRBJ1-1; the D is unclear. This CDR3 region has 11 residues. Trimming removed 3 bases from V and 11 bases from J, with 10 bases in between. The germline V gene has CDR1 LNHNV and CDR2 YYDKDF (reference sequence).

The V call is TRBV6-2 or TRBV6-3, the J call TRBJ2-3, with 7 bases fitting TRBD2. Germline assignment: CDR1 MNHEY and CDR2 SVGEGT. The CDR3 has 17 residues. V was pared by 4 bases and J by 0 bases, with 10 bases of the junction left unmatched. The CDR3 loop reads CASSSPGLITSTDTQYF. Written as DNA, the CDR3 is TGTGCCAGCAGTTCCCCGGGACTAATTACTAGCACAGATACGCAGTATTTT.

This clonotype was recorded a few times. This may arise from a read error, as a much more abundant clone is one base away. The chain employs TRBV20-1 and TRBJ2-7; 7 bases are a match to TRBD2. V shed 5 bases and J 3 bases; nucleotides not matched to a gene: 10. The CDR3 has 14 residues. The germline CDR1 and CDR2 sequences are DFQATT and SNEGSKA (reference sequence). The CDR3 reads CSAGFGGVNYEQYF. The DNA of the CDR3 is TGCAGTGCTGGGTTTGGGGGGGTGAACTACGAGCAGTACTTC.

This chain's CDR3 is CASSPDPLGTEAFF. The CDR3 nucleotides are TGTGCCAGCAGCCCCGACCCACTGGGCACTGAAGCTTTCTTT. This chain links TRBV7-2 with TRBJ1-1; D uncertain. The length of the CDR3 is 14 residues. Deletions cut 5 bases from V and 4 bases from J, with 14 bases between. The germline V gene encodes CDR1 SGHTA and CDR2 FQGNSA.

In its sample, this clonotype was seen a few times. This chain links TRBV4-3 with TRBJ2-6; unclear D gene. V lost 0 bases, J lost 0 bases, and 9 bases lay in between. The CDR3 totals 17 residues. The germline V gene has CDR1 LGHNA and CDR2 YSLEER. The CDR3 bases are TGCGCCAGCAGCCAAGATTGGCGCAACTCTGGGGCCAACGTCCTGACTTTC. Translation gives CASSQDWRNSGANVLTF.